This T cell receptor (beta chain) was recovered during a study of blood T cell repertoires in COVID-19. Across the study: Nucleic acid was either cDNA or gDNA, and it came from T cells, B-cell-depleted T cells, or PBMCs.

As processed by the authors: Nucleated cell counts were estimated from reference gene primer amplification. TCRdb's table, derived via immunoSEQ multiplex PCR, lists solely in-frame clones and lacks some. V, J and clone size are those of that table, while D and trimming were read from the DNA. The sample lists under 130,000 clones, 87% occurring once. Per the germline V gene, CDR1 is SNHLY and CDR2 is FYNNEI. V lost 6 bases, J lost 4 bases, and 8 bases stayed unmatched. This CDR3 has 14 amino acids. The chain employs TRBV2 and TRBJ1-1; 7 bases fit TRBD1. Sequenced: peripheral blood. This clonotype was sampled from a human donor in a cohort sampled during active COVID-19. The CDR3 nucleotides are TGTGCCAGCAGGGGGGGACAGAAAATCACTGAAGCTTTCTTT. This encodes CASRGGQKITEAFF.